The 20 T cell receptor beta chains below come from one sample, sequenced in a study of CD8 T cells in Susac syndrome (dated by TCRdb to between 2019 and 2020). Receptors were amplified or captured by the immunoSEQ multiplex PCR assay. RNA was extracted with the RNeasy kit and roughly 0.45 to 1 ug was reverse transcribed using random hexamers. The raw public reads went through TCRdb reprocessing: fastp at Q25, MiXCR clone calling, in-frame beta chains kept. Each CDR3 protein gets just one entry, which takes the most common genes and DNA from the rows behind it. A total of some 180,000 distinct CDR3 sequences appear in this sample, just under 95% of them only once. 0.099% of the sample belongs to the ten largest clones. The sequenced material came from CD4+ T cells from PBMCs. The source of these receptors is a human donor with Susac syndrome.

The V and J genes are TRBV9 and TRBJ2-5; tentative D call: TRBD1 (6 bases). The V end lost 3 bases, the J end lost 2 bases, and 11 bases lay between the germline ends. The CDR3 totals 14 residues. From germline, CDR1 is SGDLS and CDR2 YYNGEE. The CDR3 is CASSGGHGQETQYF. Here the CDR3 DNA reads TGTGCCAGCAGCGGGGGACACGGGCAAGAGACCCAGTACTTC.

V usage is TRBV30 and J usage is TRBJ1-4; TRBD1 matches 8 bases. CDR3 size: 14 residues. Germline V CDR1 and CDR2: GTSNPN, SVGIG (reference sequence). Germline trimming cut 4 bases from V and 6 bases from J; bases unmatched to any gene: 7. The CDR3 region is CAWNPQGGYEKLFF. For the CDR3, the DNA is TGTGCCTGGAACCCACAGGGGGGGTATGAAAAACTGTTTTTT. The variable domain in full, with the rest retrieved from reference TRBV30 and TRBJ1-4, is SQTIHQWPATLVQPVGSPLSLECTVEGTSNPNLYWYRQAAGRGLQLLFYSVGIGQISSEVPQNLSASRPQDRQFILSSKKLLLSDSGFYLCAWNPQGGYEKLFFGSGTQLSVL.

This rearrangement joins TRBV5-1 to TRBJ2-3, with D possibly TRBD1 on 6 matching bases. V was clipped by 4 bases and J by 2 bases, with 17 bases between them. This CDR3 comprises 16 residues. CDR1 and CDR2 (germline): SGHRS, YFSETQ. The CDR3, as DNA: TGCGCCAGCAGCCCCACGCCGGGACAAAACACAGATACGCAGTATTTT. Translation gives CASSPTPGQNTDTQYF. Together with reference TRBV5-1 and TRBJ2-3, the CDR3 gives the full variable domain: KAGVTQTPRYLIKTRGQQVTLSCSPISGHRSVSWYQQTPGQGLQFLFEYFSETQRNKGNFPGRFSGRQFSNSRSEMNVSTLELGDSALYLCASSPTPGQNTDTQYFGPGTRLTVL.

The chain employs TRBV1 and TRBJ2-2; TRBD2 reflects the table's D call only, with no check against the DNA. TRBV1 is a recognized pseudogene. There are 23 residues in the CDR3. DNA of the CDR3: TGCACCAGCAGCCAAGGACAAAAGAGACTAGCGGGGGGGCGTCCCGAGTTCACCGGGGAGCTGTTTTTT. Protein sequence: CTSSQGQKRLAGGRPEFTGELFF.

The chain recombines TRBV20-1 with TRBJ2-7, with 7 bases fitting TRBD2. Germline V gene sequence: CDR1 DFQATT, CDR2 SNEGSKA (reference sequence). The ends lost 0 bases at V and 6 bases at J; junction bases unmatched: 5. The CDR3 contains 13 residues. CDR3 region: CSARDMTSPEQYF. DNA of the CDR3: TGCAGTGCTAGAGATATGACTAGCCCCGAGCAGTACTTC.

The chain combines TRBV6-5 with TRBJ2-3; 7 bases agree with TRBD2. CDR1 is MNHEY and CDR2 is SVGAGI in the germline V gene. The CDR3 loop spans 14 amino acids. J gave up 5 bases and V 5 bases, and 7 bases lay outside the gene matches. The CDR3 bases are TGTGCCAGCAGTAGAGGACTAGGAATAGATACGCAGTATTTT. Translated, it gives CASSRGLGIDTQYF.

The gene calls are TRBV5-1 and TRBJ2-7, with D possibly TRBD2 on 5 matching bases. From germline, CDR1 is SGHRS and CDR2 YFSETQ. The CDR3 runs 12 residues. V was clipped by 0 bases and J by 13 bases, with 14 bases between them. DNA of the CDR3: TGCGCCAGCAGCTTGGAAGGGCAGGACTCTTACTTC. Amino acid sequence: CASSLEGQDSYF.

This chain uses TRBV19 with TRBJ1-3; perhaps TRBD1 as D (6 bases). Germline V CDR1 and CDR2: LNHDA, SQIVND (reference sequence). This CDR3 has 15 amino acids. V was pared by 2 bases and J by 2 bases, with 10 bases between. The CDR3 reads CASSISPGAGNTIYF. In DNA, the CDR3 is TGTGCCAGTAGTATATCGCCAGGGGCTGGAAACACCATATATTTT. The entire variable domain, with the rest obtained from reference TRBV19 and TRBJ1-3, is as follows: DGGITQSPKYLFRKEGQNVTLSCEQNLNHDAMYWYRQDPGQGLRLIYYSQIVNDFQKGDIAEGYSVSREKKESFPLTVTSAQKNPTAFYLCASSISPGAGNTIYFGEGSWLTVV.

The chain joins TRBV20-1 to TRBJ2-7; no reliable D call. Per the germline V gene, CDR1 is DFQATT and CDR2 is SNEGSKA (reference sequence). This CDR3 has 12 residues. V was clipped by 3 bases and J by 1 base, with 7 bases between them. Here the CDR3 DNA reads TGCAGTGCTAGTCAGCCATCCTACGAGCAGTACTTC. It translates to CSASQPSYEQYF.

V gene TRBV20-1 combines with J gene TRBJ2-3, with D hard to call. This CDR3 is built from 17 residues. Germline V gene sequence: CDR1 DFQATT, CDR2 SNEGSKA (reference sequence). V was clipped by 0 bases and J by 0 bases, with 16 bases between them. The CDR3 loop is CSARDASPEDSTDTQYF. The CDR3 nucleotides read TGCAGTGCTAGAGATGCATCTCCAGAAGATAGCACAGATACGCAGTATTTT.

The chain combines TRBV29-1 with TRBJ1-2, with a possible D match to TRBD1 (6 bases). CDR3 length equals 15 residues. Germline V gene data show CDR1 as SQVTM and CDR2 as ANQGSEA. The ends were cut back, 3 bases at V and 4 bases at J, with 18 bases in the middle. As DNA, the CDR3 is TGCAGCGTTGATCCGGGGGGGAGGGACATCTATGGCTACACCTTC. It specifies CSVDPGGRDIYGYTF.

This clonotype came up once. The chain is built from TRBV5-6 and TRBJ2-1; D gene uncertain. The CDR3 has 11 amino acids. The germline V and J ends were trimmed by 1 base and 10 bases, with 6 bases remaining between them. Germline values: CDR1 SGHDT, CDR2 YYEEEE. The CDR3 DNA sequence: TGTGCCAGCAGCTTGAGTGGGGAGCAGTTCTTC. Residues: CASSLSGEQFF.

The chain links TRBV28 to TRBJ2-3; possibly TRBD2 for D (6 bases). The CDR3 is made up of 14 amino acids. The ends were cut back, 5 bases at V and 2 bases at J, with 11 bases in the middle. Germline V CDR1 and CDR2: MDHEN, SYDVKM. Here the CDR3 reads CASSRLVNTDTQYF. Written as DNA, the CDR3 is TGTGCCAGCAGTCGACTAGTAAACACAGATACGCAGTATTTT.

CDR3 sequence reads: CASSPREGETQYF. Written as DNA, the CDR3 is TGTGCCAGCTCACCCCGAGAAGGGGAGACCCAGTACTTC. This chain connects TRBV18 to TRBJ2-5, with D unclear. Deletions cut 3 bases from V and 5 bases from J, with 10 bases between. Per the germline V gene, CDR1 is KGHSH and CDR2 is LQKENI. The CDR3 runs to 13 residues.

This chain joins TRBV28 and TRBJ2-5; D ambiguous. V lost 7 bases, J lost 5 bases, and 8 bases lay in between. The CDR3 contains 11 residues. Germline V gives CDR1 MDHEN, CDR2 SYDVKM. The CDR3 bases are TGTGCCAGCACCCTCCGCGAGACCCAGTACTTC. Its translation: CASTLRETQYF. The whole variable domain, filled in from reference TRBV28 and TRBJ2-5, reads DVKVTQSSRYLVKRTGEKVFLECVQDMDHENMFWYRQDPGLGLRLIYFSYDVKMKEKGDIPEGYSVSREKKERFSLILESASTNQTSMYLCASTLRETQYFGPGTRLLVL.

This chain connects TRBV20-1 to TRBJ2-7, with TRBD1 matching 8 bases. The V gene's germline CDR1 is DFQATT and CDR2 SNEGSKA (reference sequence). CDR3 length equals 15 residues. The trim removed 5 bases at V and 0 bases at J, leaving 9 bases unmatched. This CDR3 reads CSAYSRDRHSYEQYF. The DNA of the CDR3 is TGCAGTGCTTATAGCCGGGACAGGCACTCCTACGAGCAGTACTTC.

This sequence joins TRBV20-1 and TRBJ2-2; D is tentatively TRBD1 or TRBD2 (5 bases each). Germline CDR1 DFQATT, CDR2 SNEGSKA (reference sequence). Trimming left V 6 bases short and J 0 bases short, with 17 bases between. This CDR3 has 16 amino acids. The CDR3 is CSAADHGTANTGELFF. CDR3 in DNA: TGCAGTGCGGCCGACCATGGGACGGCGAACACCGGGGAGCTGTTTTTT.

This clonotype was observed once. The V call is TRBV20-1, the J call TRBJ2-7; 8 bases align to TRBD2. Germline V gene sequence: CDR1 DFQATT, CDR2 SNEGSKA (reference sequence). With V trimmed by 5 bases and J by 3 bases, 9 bases remained unmatched. The CDR3 covers 14 residues. The CDR3: CSASLGGGRYEQYF. The CDR3 region has the DNA TGCAGTGCTTCCTTGGGCGGGGGGCGCTACGAGCAGTACTTC.

The rearrangement links TRBV12-3 or TRBV12-4 to TRBJ2-7; possible D gene TRBD1, 6 bases. CDR3 length: 13 residues. The ends were cut back, 5 bases at V and 2 bases at J, with 10 bases in the middle. The CDR3 DNA reads TGTGCCAGCAGTCAGGGGCGCGCCTACGAGCAGTACTTC. Residues: CASSQGRAYEQYF.

This chain links TRBV2 with TRBJ2-7; a weak D match, TRBD1 (6 bases). Germline V lookup: CDR1 SNHLY, CDR2 FYNNEI. Trimming removed 5 bases from V and 5 bases from J, with 16 bases in between. The length of the CDR3 is 14 residues. The CDR3 protein is CASSTIQGSDEQYF. Here the CDR3 DNA reads TGTGCCAGCAGTACCATACAGGGAAGCGACGAGCAGTACTTC.